This TCR beta chain was identified in a study of T-cell memory formation after mild COVID-19. As for the study in general: Each donor largely had its own TCR clusters.

Germline V CDR1 and CDR2: DFQATT, SNEGSKA (reference sequence). The CDR3 runs to 13 residues. V was cut by 2 bases and J by 4 bases, with 8 bases left in between. Sample barcodes and UMIs were carried by the TCR alpha and TCR beta cDNA libraries that 5'RACE generated with constant-segment primers. In TCRdb, the 5' RACE reads were re-called with MiXCR into one record per CDR3 protein. The data hold roughly 43,000 distinct CDR3 sequences, with roughly 9.8% observed a single time. Study-wide findings and caveats: SARS-CoV-2 specificity was not confirmed for second-wave clones peaking on day 37. Clones shrinking from day 15 to 85 showed even CD4/CD8 mixes; later expanders tilted CD4+.

This clonotype has a count of ten or more. Its antigen is still unknown. The source is an adult woman who had mild COVID-19 (a few samples of this study predate the infection). Cell type and time point are not known. This sequence joins TRBV20-1 and TRBJ2-2; D call uncertain. The sequenced sample consisted of PBMCs or a T cell subset sorted from them (not recorded which). As DNA, the CDR3 is TGCAGTGCTAGACCTACTCCCACCGGGGAGCTGTTTTTT. Translation gives CSARPTPTGELFF.